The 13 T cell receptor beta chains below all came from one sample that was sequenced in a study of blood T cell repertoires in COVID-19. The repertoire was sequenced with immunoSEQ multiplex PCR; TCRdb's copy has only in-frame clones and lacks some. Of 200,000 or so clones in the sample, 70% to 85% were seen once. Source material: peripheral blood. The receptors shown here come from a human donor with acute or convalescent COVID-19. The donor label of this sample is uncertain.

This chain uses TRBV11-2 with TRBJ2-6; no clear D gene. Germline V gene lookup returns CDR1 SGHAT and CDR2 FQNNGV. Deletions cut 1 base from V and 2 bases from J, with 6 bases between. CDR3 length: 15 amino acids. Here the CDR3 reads CASSLGIAGANVLTF. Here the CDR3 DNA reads TGTGCCAGCAGCTTAGGCATAGCTGGGGCCAACGTCCTGACTTTC.

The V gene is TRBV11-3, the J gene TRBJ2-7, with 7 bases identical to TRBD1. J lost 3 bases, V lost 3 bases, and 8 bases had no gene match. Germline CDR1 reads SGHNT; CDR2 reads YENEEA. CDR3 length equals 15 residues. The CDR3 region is CASSLWAGGVYEQYF. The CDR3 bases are TGTGCCAGCAGCTTGTGGGCAGGGGGTGTCTACGAGCAGTACTTC.

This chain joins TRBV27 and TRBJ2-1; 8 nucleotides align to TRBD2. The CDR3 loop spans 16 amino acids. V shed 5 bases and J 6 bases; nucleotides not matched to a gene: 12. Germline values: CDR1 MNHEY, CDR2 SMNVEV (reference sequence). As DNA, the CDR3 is TGTGCCAGCAGTCGCGCTAGCGTCGCGGGGGGCAATGAGCAGTTCTTC. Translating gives CASSRASVAGGNEQFF.

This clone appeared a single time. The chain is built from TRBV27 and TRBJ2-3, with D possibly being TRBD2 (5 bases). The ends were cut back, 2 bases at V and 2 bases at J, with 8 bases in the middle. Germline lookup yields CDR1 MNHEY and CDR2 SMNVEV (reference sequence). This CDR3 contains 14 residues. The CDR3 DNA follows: TGTGCCAGCAGTTTAGGACTCTTCACAGATACGCAGTATTTT. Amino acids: CASSLGLFTDTQYF.

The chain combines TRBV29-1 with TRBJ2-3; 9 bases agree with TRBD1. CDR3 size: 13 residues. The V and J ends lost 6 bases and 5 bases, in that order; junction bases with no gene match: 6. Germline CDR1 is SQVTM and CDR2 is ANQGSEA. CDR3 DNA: TGCAGCGTATACAGGGGGCGCAAAGATACGCAGTATTTT. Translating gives CSVYRGRKDTQYF.

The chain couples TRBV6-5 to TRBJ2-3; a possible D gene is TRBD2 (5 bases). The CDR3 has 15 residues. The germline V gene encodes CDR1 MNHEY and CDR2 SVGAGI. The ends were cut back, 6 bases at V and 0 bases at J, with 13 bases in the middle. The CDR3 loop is CASRPTITSTDTQYF. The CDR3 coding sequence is TGTGCCAGCAGACCGACTATCACTAGCACAGATACGCAGTATTTT.

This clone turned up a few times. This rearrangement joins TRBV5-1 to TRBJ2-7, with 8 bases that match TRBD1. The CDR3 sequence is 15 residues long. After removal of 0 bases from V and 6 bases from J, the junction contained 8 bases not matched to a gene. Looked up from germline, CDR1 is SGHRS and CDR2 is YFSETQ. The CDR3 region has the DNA TGCGCCAGCAGCTTGGCCCCAGGGGGCGCGTCCGAGCAGTACTTC. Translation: CASSLAPGGASEQYF. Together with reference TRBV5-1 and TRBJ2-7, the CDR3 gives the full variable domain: KAGVTQTPRYLIKTRGQQVTLSCSPISGHRSVSWYQQTPGQGLQFLFEYFSETQRNKGNFPGRFSGRQFSNSRSEMNVSTLELGDSALYLCASSLAPGGASEQYFGPGTRLTVT.

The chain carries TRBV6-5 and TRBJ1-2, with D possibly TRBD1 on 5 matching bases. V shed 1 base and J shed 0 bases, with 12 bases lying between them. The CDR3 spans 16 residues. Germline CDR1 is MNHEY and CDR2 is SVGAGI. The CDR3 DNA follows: TGTGCCAGCAGTTACTGGCAGGGCCGAGCTAACTATGGCTACACCTTC. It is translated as CASSYWQGRANYGYTF.

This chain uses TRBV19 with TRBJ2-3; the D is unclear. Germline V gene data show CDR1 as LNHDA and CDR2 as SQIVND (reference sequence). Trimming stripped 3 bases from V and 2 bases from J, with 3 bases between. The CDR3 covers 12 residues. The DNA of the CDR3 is TGTGCCAGTAGTATTAACACAGATACGCAGTATTTT. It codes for CASSINTDTQYF.

The CDR3 DNA sequence: TGTGCCAGTAGTCTACCGCTCGACAGTAGTATCAATCAGCCCCAGCATTTT. This codes for CASSLPLDSSINQPQHF. The V and J genes are TRBV19 and TRBJ1-5, with a weak D call TRBD1 (5 bases). The V end was cut by 5 bases, the J end by 3 bases, with 20 bases between. The CDR3 consists of 17 residues. CDR1 and CDR2 (germline): LNHDA, SQIVND (reference sequence).

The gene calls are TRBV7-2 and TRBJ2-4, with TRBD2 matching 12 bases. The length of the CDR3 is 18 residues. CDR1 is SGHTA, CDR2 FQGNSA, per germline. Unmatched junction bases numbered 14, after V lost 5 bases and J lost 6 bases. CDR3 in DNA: TGTGCCAGCAGCCCGAGACTAGCGGGAGCCCAGGGGGTAAACATTCAGTACTTC. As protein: CASSPRLAGAQGVNIQYF.

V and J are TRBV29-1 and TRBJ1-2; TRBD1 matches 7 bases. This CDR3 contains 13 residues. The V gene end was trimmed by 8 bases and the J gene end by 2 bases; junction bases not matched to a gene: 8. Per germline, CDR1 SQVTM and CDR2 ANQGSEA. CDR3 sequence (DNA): TGCAGCTCCTCGGACAGGCCCAACTATGGCTACACCTTC. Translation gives CSSSDRPNYGYTF.

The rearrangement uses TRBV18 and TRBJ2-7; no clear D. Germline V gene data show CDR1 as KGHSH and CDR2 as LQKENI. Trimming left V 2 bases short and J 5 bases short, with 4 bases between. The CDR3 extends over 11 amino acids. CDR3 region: CASSPSDEQYF. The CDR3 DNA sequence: TGTGCCAGCTCACCATCTGACGAGCAGTACTTC.